This paragraph covers one T cell receptor (beta chain) sequence. At least ten counts were recorded for this clonotype. Its specific antigen is unknown. No quality values exist for individual bases; no much larger clone is one base distant. According to the germline V gene, CDR1 reads SGHVS and CDR2 reads FQNEAQ. Germline trimming: 2 bases from V, 3 bases from J; junction bases outside gene matches: 7. The CDR3 contains 16 residues, cysteine and phenylalanine counted. CDR3 DNA is the only sequence kept; it has 48 bases, read in frame from the first base. This sample is drawn from a study of identical twins (dated by TCRdb to the mid-2010s). At the level of the whole study: To test whether fetal clonotypes persist, the study used deep sequencing on TCR alpha and beta repertoires from monozygotic twins, unrelated adults of various ages, and cord blood. To rule out contamination, the twin experiments were replicated at different times with different library preparation protocols.

The protocol used for the library was 5' RACE. TCRdb records Illumina HiSeq 2000 as the sequencer. Template switching added a universal primer binding site, and the final cDNA carried a unique molecular identifier that allowed TCR cDNA molecules to be counted accurately. First-strand cDNA for TCR alpha and beta chains was synthesized from specific primers in the conserved constant-segment region. To control for contamination, every cDNA library was double barcoded, receiving both a SMART-Mk sample barcode and Illumina barcodes. Two successive PCR steps introduced TruSeq adapter sequences along with Illumina sample barcodes. The Illumina HiSeq platform was used with custom primers to sequence TCR alpha and beta cDNA libraries. Per the source publication's procedure: MiGEC was used to process raw reads and extract unique molecular identifiers, and MiXCR was used to find CDR3 positions. For each individual, recombination models were inferred using an EM algorithm with the repgenHMM and IGoR tools. The tcR package in R was used for shared clonotype analysis, with sharing normalized by the product of cloneset sizes. Out-of-frame nonproductive sequences were analyzed to study raw recombination free of thymic and clonal selection effects. TCRdb's own reprocessing of the public reads used fastp at Q25 and MiXCR and kept productive beta chains. Duplicate CDR3 protein sequences are folded into a single record with the most common DNA and genes. The V and J calls were determined by TCRdb, not by the authors. Within this sample are fewer than 650,000 distinct CDR3 sequences, with just over 7% of them counted one time only. 1.6% of the sample is in the top ten clones.

Study-wide findings and limitations: Compared with coincidental sharing between unrelated individuals, an excess of low generation-probability sequences was observed among out-of-frame TCR alpha sequences shared between twins. Fewer insertions were carried by abundant cord blood beta clonotypes; a weaker similar trend was observed in young adult naive repertoires, while no such trend was observed in memory repertoires. Invariant T cells such as MAIT and iNKT could partly confound zero-insertion analyses, though diverse VJ usage argued against this for most clonotypes. In beta out-of-frame sequences, excess twin sharing was weaker, because having fewer shared sequences lowered the signal-to-noise ratio. Out-of-frame TCR alpha sharing in monozygotic twins was systematically underestimated by recombination models, whereas sharing between unrelated individuals was in agreement with the recombination models. Conclusions relied on cross-sectional statistical analysis, since the same donors could not be followed over many years.

Only healthy Caucasian donors were included. The twin cohort consisted of three pairs of female monozygotic twins, all aged about 18 to 29 years. Peripheral blood mononuclear cells were used as the source from which RNA for TCR libraries was isolated. The same sample was also used in a study of yellow fever vaccine responses in identical twins. As that second study puts it: The authors reported that the T cell response to vaccination in identical twins appeared partly convergent and partly personalized. In identical twins, the study followed T cell clones that responded to the vaccine with precision.

Input material: PBMCs. This TCR was recovered from a woman younger than 30 in good health. The chain joins TRBV7-8 to TRBJ2-3, with 8 bases aligning to TRBD2. In nucleotide form, the sequence is TGTGCCAGCAGCTTATCGATAGCGGGAATGACAGATACGCAGTATTTT. This gives the protein CASSLSIAGMTDTQYF.